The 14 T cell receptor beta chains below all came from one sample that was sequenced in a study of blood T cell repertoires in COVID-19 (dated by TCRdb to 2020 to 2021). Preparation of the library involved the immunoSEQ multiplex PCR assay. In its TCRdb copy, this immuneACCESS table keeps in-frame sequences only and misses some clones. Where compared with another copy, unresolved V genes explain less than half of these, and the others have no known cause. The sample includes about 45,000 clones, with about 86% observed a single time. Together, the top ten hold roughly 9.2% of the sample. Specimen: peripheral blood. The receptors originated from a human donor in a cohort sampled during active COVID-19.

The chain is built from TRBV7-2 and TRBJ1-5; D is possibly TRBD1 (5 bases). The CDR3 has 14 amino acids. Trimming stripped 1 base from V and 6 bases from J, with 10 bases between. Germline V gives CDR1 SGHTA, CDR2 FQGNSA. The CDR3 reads CASSLVQGSQPQHF. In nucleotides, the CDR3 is TGTGCCAGCAGCTTAGTGCAGGGCAGTCAGCCCCAGCATTTT.

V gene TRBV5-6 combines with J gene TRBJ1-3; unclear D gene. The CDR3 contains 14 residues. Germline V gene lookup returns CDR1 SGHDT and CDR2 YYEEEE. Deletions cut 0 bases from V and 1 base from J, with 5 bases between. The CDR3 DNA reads TGTGCCAGCAGCTTGGGGCCTTCTGGAAACACCATATATTTT. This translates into CASSLGPSGNTIYF.

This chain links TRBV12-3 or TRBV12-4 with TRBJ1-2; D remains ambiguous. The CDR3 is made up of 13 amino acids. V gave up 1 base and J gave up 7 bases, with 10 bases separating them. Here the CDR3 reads CASSLGSGVGYTF. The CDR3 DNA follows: TGTGCCAGCAGTTTAGGTTCCGGGGTTGGCTACACCTTC.

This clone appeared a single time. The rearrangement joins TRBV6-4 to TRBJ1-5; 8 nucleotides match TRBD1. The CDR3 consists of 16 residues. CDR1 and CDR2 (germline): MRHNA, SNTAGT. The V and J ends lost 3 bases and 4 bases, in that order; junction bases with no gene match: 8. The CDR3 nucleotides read TGTGCCAGCAGTGAAAACGACAGGGGCGGGAATCAGCCCCAGCATTTT. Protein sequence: CASSENDRGGNQPQHF.

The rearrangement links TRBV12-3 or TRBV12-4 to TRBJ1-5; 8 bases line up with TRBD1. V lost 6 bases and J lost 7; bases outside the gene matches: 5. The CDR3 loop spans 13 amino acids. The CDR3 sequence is CASRDRAEQPQHF. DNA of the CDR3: TGTGCCAGCAGGGACAGGGCAGAACAGCCCCAGCATTTT.

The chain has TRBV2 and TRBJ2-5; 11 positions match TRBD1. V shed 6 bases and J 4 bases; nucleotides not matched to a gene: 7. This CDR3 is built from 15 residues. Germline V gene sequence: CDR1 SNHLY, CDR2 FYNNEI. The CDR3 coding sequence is TGTGCCAGCAGGGGACAGGGGGTGGCTGTAGAGACCCAGTACTTC. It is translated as CASRGQGVAVETQYF.

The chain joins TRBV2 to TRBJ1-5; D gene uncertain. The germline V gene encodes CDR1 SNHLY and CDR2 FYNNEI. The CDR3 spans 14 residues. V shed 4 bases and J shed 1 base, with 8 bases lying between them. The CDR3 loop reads CASSATRSNQPQHF. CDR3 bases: TGTGCCAGCAGTGCAACTAGAAGCAATCAGCCCCAGCATTTT.

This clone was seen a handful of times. CDR3 DNA sequence: TGTGCCAGCAGCCAAGTGGGCGGGGGGGAATACAATGAGCAGTTCTTC. Protein: CASSQVGGGEYNEQFF. The gene calls are TRBV4-2 and TRBJ2-1, with 9 bases aligning to TRBD2. CDR3 length: 16 residues. CDR1 LGHNA and CDR2 YNFKEQ come from the germline V gene. Trimming removed 1 base from V and 4 bases from J; junction bases left unmatched: 5.

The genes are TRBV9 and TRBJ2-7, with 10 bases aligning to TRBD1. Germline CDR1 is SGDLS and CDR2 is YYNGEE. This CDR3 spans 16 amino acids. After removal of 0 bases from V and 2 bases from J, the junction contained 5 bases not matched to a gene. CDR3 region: CASSVVGTGATYEQYF. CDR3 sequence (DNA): TGTGCCAGCAGCGTAGTGGGGACAGGGGCAACCTACGAGCAGTACTTC.

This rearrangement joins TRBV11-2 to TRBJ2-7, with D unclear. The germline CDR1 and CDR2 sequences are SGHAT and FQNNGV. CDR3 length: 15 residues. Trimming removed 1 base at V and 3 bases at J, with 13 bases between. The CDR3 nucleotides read TGTGCCAGCAGCTTAGTTCAAAGTGAGCGCTACGAGCAGTACTTC. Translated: CASSLVQSERYEQYF.

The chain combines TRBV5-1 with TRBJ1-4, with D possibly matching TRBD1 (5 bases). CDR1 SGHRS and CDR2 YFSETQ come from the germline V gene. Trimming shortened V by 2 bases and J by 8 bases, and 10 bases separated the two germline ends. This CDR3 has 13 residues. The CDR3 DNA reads TGCGCCAGCAGCTTACCCGGGGGGGAAAAACTGTTTTTT. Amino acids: CASSLPGGEKLFF. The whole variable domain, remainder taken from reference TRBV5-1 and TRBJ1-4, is KAGVTQTPRYLIKTRGQQVTLSCSPISGHRSVSWYQQTPGQGLQFLFEYFSETQRNKGNFPGRFSGRQFSNSRSEMNVSTLELGDSALYLCASSLPGGEKLFFGSGTQLSVL.

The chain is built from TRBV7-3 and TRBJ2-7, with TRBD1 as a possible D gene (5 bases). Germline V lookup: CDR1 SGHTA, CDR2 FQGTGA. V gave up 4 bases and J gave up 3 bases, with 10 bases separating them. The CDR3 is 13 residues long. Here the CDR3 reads CASSWGQGYEQYF. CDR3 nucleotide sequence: TGTGCCAGCAGCTGGGGTCAGGGCTACGAGCAGTACTTC. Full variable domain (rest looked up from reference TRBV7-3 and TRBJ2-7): GAGVSQTPSNKVTEKGKYVELRCDPISGHTALYWYRQSLGQGPEFLIYFQGTGAADDSGLPNDRFFAVRPEGSVSTLKIQRTERGDSAVYLCASSWGQGYEQYFGPGTRLTVT.

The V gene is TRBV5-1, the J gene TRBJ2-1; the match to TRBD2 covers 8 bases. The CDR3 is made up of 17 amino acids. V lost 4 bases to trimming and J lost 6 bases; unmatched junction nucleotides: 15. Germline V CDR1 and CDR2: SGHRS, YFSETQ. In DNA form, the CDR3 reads TGCGCCAGCAGCCTAGACCCTCGACGGGGGGGATCCAATGAGCAGTTCTTC. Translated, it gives CASSLDPRRGGSNEQFF.

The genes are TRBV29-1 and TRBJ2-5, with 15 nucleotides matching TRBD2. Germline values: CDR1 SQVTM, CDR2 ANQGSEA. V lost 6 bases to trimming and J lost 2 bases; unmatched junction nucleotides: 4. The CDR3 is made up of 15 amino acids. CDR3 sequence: CSVVGTSGGQETQYF. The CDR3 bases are TGCAGCGTCGTCGGGACTAGCGGGGGGCAAGAGACCCAGTACTTC.